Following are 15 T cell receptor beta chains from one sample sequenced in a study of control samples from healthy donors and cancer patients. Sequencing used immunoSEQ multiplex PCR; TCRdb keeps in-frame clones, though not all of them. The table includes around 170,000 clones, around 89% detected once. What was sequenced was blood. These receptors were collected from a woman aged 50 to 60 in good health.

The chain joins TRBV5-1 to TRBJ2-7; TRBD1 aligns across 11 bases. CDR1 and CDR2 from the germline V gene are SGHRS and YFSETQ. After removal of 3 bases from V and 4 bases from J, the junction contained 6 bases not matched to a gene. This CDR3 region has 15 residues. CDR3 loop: CASSWGDRGMYEQYF. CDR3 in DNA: TGCGCCAGCAGCTGGGGGGACAGGGGGATGTACGAGCAGTACTTC.

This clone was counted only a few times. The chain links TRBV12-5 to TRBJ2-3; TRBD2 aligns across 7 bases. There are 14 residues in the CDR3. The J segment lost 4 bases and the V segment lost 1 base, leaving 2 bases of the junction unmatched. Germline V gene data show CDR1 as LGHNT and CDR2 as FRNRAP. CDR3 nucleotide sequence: TGTGCTAGTGGTTTGGGACTAGCATCAGATACGCAGTATTTT. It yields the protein CASGLGLASDTQYF.

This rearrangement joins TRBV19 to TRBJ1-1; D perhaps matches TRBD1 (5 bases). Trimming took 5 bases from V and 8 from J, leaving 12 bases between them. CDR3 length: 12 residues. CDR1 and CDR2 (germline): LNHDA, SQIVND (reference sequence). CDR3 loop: CASSEVGTEAFF. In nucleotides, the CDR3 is TGTGCCAGTAGTGAGGTGGGGACGGAAGCTTTCTTT.

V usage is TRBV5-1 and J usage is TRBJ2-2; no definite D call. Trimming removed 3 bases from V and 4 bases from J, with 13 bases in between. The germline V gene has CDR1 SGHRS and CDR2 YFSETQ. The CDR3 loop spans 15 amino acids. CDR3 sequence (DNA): TGCGCCAGCAGCTCCGCGTCCACAGCCACCGGGGAGCTGTTTTTT. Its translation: CASSSASTATGELFF.

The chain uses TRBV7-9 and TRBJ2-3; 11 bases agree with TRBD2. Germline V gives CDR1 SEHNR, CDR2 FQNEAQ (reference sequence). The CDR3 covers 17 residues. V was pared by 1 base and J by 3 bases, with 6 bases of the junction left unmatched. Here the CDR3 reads CASSLVTASGRTDTQYF. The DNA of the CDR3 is TGTGCCAGCAGCTTAGTCACGGCTAGCGGGAGGACAGATACGCAGTATTTT.

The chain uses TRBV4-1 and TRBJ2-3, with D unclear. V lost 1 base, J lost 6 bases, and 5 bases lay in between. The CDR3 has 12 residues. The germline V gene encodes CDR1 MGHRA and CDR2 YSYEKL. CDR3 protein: CASSQVGDTQYF. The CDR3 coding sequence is TGCGCCAGCAGCCAAGTTGGGGATACGCAGTATTTT.

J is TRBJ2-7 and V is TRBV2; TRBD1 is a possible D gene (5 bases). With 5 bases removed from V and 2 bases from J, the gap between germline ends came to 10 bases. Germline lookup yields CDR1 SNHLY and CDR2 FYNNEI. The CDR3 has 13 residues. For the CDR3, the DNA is TGTGCCAGCAGTTTCGACAGAACCTACGAGCAGTACTTC. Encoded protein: CASSFDRTYEQYF.

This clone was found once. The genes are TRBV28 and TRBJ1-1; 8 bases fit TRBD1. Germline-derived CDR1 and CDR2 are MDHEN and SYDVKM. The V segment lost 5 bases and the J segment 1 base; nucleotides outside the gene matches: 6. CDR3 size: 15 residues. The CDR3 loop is CASSPWTGQNTEAFF. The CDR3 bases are TGTGCCAGCAGTCCATGGACAGGGCAGAACACTGAAGCTTTCTTT.

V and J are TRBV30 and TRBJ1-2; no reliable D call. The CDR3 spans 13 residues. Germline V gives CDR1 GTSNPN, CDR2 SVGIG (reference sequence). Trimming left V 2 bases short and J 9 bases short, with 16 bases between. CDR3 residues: CAWSRRLADRYTF. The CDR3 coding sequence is TGTGCCTGGAGTAGACGGCTGGCTGATCGCTACACCTTC.

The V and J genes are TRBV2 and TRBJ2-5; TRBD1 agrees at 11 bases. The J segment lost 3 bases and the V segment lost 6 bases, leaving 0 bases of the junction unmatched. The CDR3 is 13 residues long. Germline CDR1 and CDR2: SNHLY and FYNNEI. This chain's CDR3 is CASRGQGEETQYF. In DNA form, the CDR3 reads TGTGCCAGCAGGGGACAGGGGGAAGAGACCCAGTACTTC.

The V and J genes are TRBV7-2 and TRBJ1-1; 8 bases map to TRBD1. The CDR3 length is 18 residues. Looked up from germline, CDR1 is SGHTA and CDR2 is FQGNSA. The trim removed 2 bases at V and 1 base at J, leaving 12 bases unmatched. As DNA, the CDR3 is TGTGCCAGCAGCTTACGAGTTGGACAGGGCTCGGCGAACACTGAAGCTTTCTTT. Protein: CASSLRVGQGSANTEAFF.

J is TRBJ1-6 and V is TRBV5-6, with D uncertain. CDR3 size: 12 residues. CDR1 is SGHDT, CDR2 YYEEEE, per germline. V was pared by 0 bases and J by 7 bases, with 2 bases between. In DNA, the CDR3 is TGTGCCAGCAGCTTGGAGAATTCACCCCTCCACTTT. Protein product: CASSLENSPLHF.

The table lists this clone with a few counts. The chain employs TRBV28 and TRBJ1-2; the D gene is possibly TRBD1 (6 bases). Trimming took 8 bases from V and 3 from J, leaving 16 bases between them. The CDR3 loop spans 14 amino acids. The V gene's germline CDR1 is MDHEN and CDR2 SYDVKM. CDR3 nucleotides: TGTGCCAGCTTCGAAGGGGGGGCCGACTATGGCTACACCTTC. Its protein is CASFEGGADYGYTF.

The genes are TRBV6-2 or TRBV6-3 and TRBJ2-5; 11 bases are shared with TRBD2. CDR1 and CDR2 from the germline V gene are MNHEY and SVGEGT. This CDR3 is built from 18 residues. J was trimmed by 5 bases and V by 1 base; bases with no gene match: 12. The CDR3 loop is CASSYFSGRASSGETQYF. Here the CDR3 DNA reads TGTGCCAGCAGTTACTTTAGCGGGAGGGCCTCTTCAGGGGAGACCCAGTACTTC.

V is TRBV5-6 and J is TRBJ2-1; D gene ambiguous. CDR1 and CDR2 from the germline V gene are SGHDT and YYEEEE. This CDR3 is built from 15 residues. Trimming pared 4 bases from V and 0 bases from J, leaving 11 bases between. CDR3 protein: CASSPPEFSYNEQFF. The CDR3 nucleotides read TGTGCCAGCAGCCCTCCGGAATTCTCCTACAATGAGCAGTTCTTC.